This note documents a single TCR beta chain sequence. Profiled with immunoSEQ multiplex PCR; TCRdb holds only in-frame clones, not every one. In the table there are some 120,000 clones, 90% of which are singletons. The data derive from a study of blood T cell repertoires in COVID-19. Study overall: The United States, Italy and Spain provided the acute and convalescent COVID-19 samples. From T cells, B-cell-depleted T cells, or PBMCs came the material, which was cDNA or gDNA.

The length of the CDR3 is 12 residues. V lost 7 bases, J lost 8 bases, and 7 bases stayed unmatched. CDR1 and CDR2 (germline): SQVTM, ANQGSEA. The chain has TRBV29-1 and TRBJ1-4; 7 nucleotides match TRBD1. This TCR came from a man aged 55-75 years with COVID-19, enrolled during active disease. The sequencing sample was made of peripheral blood. CDR3 nucleotides: TGCAGCGCCGCCACAGGGGAAGAAAAACTGTTTTTT. Its translation: CSAATGEEKLFF.